Presented here are 15 T cell receptor beta chains from one specimen sequenced in a study of cytomegalovirus exposure and HLA in healthy donors. PCR primers comprised 60 Vbeta and 13 Jbeta primers. Profiled with immunoSEQ multiplex PCR; TCRdb holds only in-frame clones, not every one. This table holds 150,000 to 200,000 clones, 82% found once. The sample was PBMCs. All receptors derive from a man aged 50-59 years in good health and CMV-seropositive.

The CDR3 region has the DNA TGTGCCAGCAGCTTAAGTGACAGCGCCCATACGCAGTATTTT. Encoded protein: CASSLSDSAHTQYF. The V and J genes are TRBV7-3 and TRBJ2-3; weak D call: TRBD1 (5 bases). The CDR3 is 14 amino acids. Trimming shortened V by 1 base and J by 7 bases, and 12 bases separated the two germline ends. Germline CDR1 and CDR2: SGHTA and FQGTGA. The entire variable domain, with the rest obtained from reference TRBV7-3 and TRBJ2-3, is as follows: GAGVSQTPSNKVTEKGKYVELRCDPISGHTALYWYRQSLGQGPEFLIYFQGTGAADDSGLPNDRFFAVRPEGSVSTLKIQRTERGDSAVYLCASSLSDSAHTQYFGPGTRLTVL.

The table lists this clone with a few counts. The V gene is TRBV5-5, the J gene TRBJ1-2, with TRBD1 matching over 8 bases. Germline CDR1 reads SGHKS; CDR2 reads YYEKEE (reference sequence). The CDR3 is 15 amino acids. V dropped 4 bases and J dropped 5; count of bases not matched to a gene: 10. Here the CDR3 reads CASSPTTGVGYGYTF. The CDR3 DNA follows: TGTGCCAGCAGCCCGACGACAGGGGTGGGGTATGGCTACACCTTC.

The V and J genes are TRBV25-1 and TRBJ2-5; 9 bases fit TRBD2. The CDR3 contains 16 residues. Germline V CDR1 and CDR2: MGHDK, SYGVNS. Unmatched junction bases numbered 10, after V lost 4 bases and J lost 4 bases. Here the CDR3 reads CASSGASGVGRETQYF. The CDR3 DNA is TGTGCCAGCAGTGGGGCTAGCGGGGTTGGGAGAGAGACCCAGTACTTC.

J is TRBJ1-4 and V is TRBV6-5; the D is unclear. Per germline, CDR1 MNHEY and CDR2 SVGAGI. The germline V and J ends were trimmed by 0 bases and 3 bases, with 8 bases remaining between them. The CDR3 loop spans 15 amino acids. CDR3 loop: CASSYSRRANEKLFF. The CDR3 bases are TGTGCCAGCAGTTACTCTCGCCGGGCTAATGAAAAACTGTTTTTT.

The V call is TRBV13, the J call TRBJ1-3, with D possibly TRBD1 on 6 matching bases. The CDR3 sequence is 13 residues long. The V end was cut by 6 bases, the J end by 7 bases, with 13 bases between. The germline V gene encodes CDR1 PRHDT and CDR2 FYEKMQ (reference sequence). The CDR3 is CASSHQGYNTIYF. Here the CDR3 DNA reads TGTGCCAGCAGTCATCAGGGGTACAACACCATATATTTT.

The chain is built from TRBV5-6 and TRBJ2-1; TRBD1 might be the D (6 bases). Germline CDR1 is SGHDT and CDR2 is YYEEEE. This CDR3 has 13 amino acids. V was clipped by 3 bases and J by 9 bases, with 13 bases between them. This CDR3 reads CASSYRVFGEQFF. The CDR3 nucleotides are TGTGCCAGCAGCTACAGGGTTTTCGGTGAGCAGTTCTTC.

This clone showed up just once. This chain links TRBV6-5 with TRBJ2-6, with a possible D match to TRBD1 (6 bases). The CDR3 is 16 amino acids. V was cut by 0 bases and J by 4 bases, with 10 bases left in between. Per the germline V gene, CDR1 is MNHEY and CDR2 is SVGAGI. The chain's CDR3 is CASSYSTGTGANVLTF. Here the CDR3 DNA reads TGTGCCAGCAGTTACTCTACAGGGACCGGGGCCAACGTCCTGACTTTC.

J is TRBJ2-3 and V is TRBV7-2, with D perhaps TRBD2 (5 bases). Germline V gene lookup returns CDR1 SGHTA and CDR2 FQGNSA. The CDR3 totals 11 residues. V was trimmed by 5 bases and J by 8 bases, leaving 8 bases between them. This CDR3 reads CASSLSGTQYF. The CDR3 DNA sequence: TGTGCCAGCAGCCTCAGCGGTACGCAGTATTTT.

The rearrangement joins TRBV28 to TRBJ1-6, with D possibly matching TRBD1 (5 bases). The length of the CDR3 is 16 residues. Per the germline V gene, CDR1 is MDHEN and CDR2 is SYDVKM. The ends were cut back, 3 bases at V and 7 bases at J, with 16 bases in the middle. The CDR3 region is CASSFGQGRTNSPLHF. DNA for the CDR3: TGTGCCAGCAGTTTTGGCCAGGGCCGGACGAATTCACCCCTCCACTTT.

V gene TRBV29-1 combines with J gene TRBJ2-2; D call uncertain. V lost 5 bases and J lost 3, with 10 bases in between. Germline V gene sequence: CDR1 SQVTM, CDR2 ANQGSEA. The CDR3 sequence is 13 residues long. This chain's CDR3 is CSVSGWDTGELFF. CDR3 sequence (DNA): TGCAGCGTTTCAGGATGGGACACCGGGGAGCTGTTTTTT.

This clone was counted only a few times. The rearrangement joins TRBV6-5 to TRBJ1-5; D is uncertain. The germline V and J ends were trimmed by 0 bases and 6 bases, with 12 bases remaining between them. Germline V gives CDR1 MNHEY, CDR2 SVGAGI. This CDR3 is 15 amino acids long. The CDR3 nucleotides are TGTGCCAGCAGTTACTCCTCGGTGGGCTCTCAGCCCCAGCATTTT. This translates into CASSYSSVGSQPQHF.

This sequence joins TRBV6-5 and TRBJ2-2, with TRBD1 matching over 8 bases. Germline trimming cut 11 bases from V and 2 bases from J; bases unmatched to any gene: 7. CDR3 length equals 14 residues. In germline, CDR1 is MNHEY, CDR2 SVGAGI. Here the CDR3 reads CACDGQGNTGELFF. In DNA, the CDR3 is TGTGCCTGTGACGGACAGGGTAACACCGGGGAGCTGTTTTTT.

The chain has TRBV13 and TRBJ1-2; D is uncertain. The germline CDR1 and CDR2 sequences are PRHDT and FYEKMQ (reference sequence). CDR3 size: 13 residues. V was clipped by 3 bases and J by 8 bases, with 13 bases between them. CDR3 nucleotides: TGTGCCAGCAGCTTCCGGGAATATCCCGGCTACACCTTC. This gives the protein CASSFREYPGYTF.

The chain uses TRBV5-1 and TRBJ2-1; the D gene is possibly TRBD1 (5 bases). V was pared by 0 bases and J by 0 bases, with 10 bases between. The CDR3 is made up of 16 amino acids. Germline V gene lookup returns CDR1 SGHRS and CDR2 YFSETQ. DNA for the CDR3: TGCGCCAGCAGCTTGGACAGGACCAGCTCCTACAATGAGCAGTTCTTC. Its translation is CASSLDRTSSYNEQFF.

V gene TRBV13 combines with J gene TRBJ2-1; 8 bases agree with TRBD1. This CDR3 contains 16 residues. CDR1 PRHDT and CDR2 FYEKMQ come from the germline V gene (reference sequence). Trimming removed 5 bases from V and 0 bases from J; junction bases left unmatched: 6. The CDR3: CASSPPGGHSYNEQFF. The CDR3, as DNA: TGTGCCAGCAGCCCCCCAGGGGGCCACTCCTACAATGAGCAGTTCTTC.